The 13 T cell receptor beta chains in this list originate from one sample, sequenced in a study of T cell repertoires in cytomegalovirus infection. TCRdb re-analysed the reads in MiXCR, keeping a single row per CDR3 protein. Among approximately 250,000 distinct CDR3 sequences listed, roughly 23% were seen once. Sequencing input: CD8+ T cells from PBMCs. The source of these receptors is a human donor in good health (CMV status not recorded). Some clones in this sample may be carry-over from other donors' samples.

The CDR3 DNA is TGTGCCAGCAGTGTTGGACAGGGGGCAAGTGAAGCTTTCTTT. Amino acid sequence: CASSVGQGASEAFF. The J gene is TRBJ1-1, the V gene TRBV27; TRBD1 matches 11 bases. The germline CDR1 and CDR2 sequences are MNHEY and SMNVEV (reference sequence). The CDR3 is 14 amino acids. The V segment lost 5 bases and the J segment 7 bases; nucleotides outside the gene matches: 6.

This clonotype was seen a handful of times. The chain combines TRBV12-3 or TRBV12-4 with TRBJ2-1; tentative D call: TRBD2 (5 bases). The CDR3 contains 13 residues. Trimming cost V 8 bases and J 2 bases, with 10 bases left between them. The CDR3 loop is CASADWTYNEQFF. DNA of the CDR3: TGTGCCAGCGCGGACTGGACCTACAATGAGCAGTTCTTC.

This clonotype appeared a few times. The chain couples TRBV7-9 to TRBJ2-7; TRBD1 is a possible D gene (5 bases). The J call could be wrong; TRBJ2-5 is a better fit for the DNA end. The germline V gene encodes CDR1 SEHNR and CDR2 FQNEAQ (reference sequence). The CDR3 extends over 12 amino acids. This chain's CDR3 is CASSPTDRTQYF. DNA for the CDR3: TGTGCCAGCAGCCCAACTGACAGGACCCAGTACTTC.

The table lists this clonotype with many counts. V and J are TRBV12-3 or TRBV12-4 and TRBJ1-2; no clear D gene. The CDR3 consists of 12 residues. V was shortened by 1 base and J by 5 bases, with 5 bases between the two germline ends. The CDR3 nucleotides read TGTGCCAGCAGTTTAGGGACGTATGGCTACACCTTC. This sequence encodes CASSLGTYGYTF.

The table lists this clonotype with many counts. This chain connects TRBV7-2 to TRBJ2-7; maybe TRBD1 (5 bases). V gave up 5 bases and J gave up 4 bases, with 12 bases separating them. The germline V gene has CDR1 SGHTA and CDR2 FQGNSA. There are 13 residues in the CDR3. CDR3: CASSDSIGYEQYF. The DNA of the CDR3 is TGTGCCAGCAGCGACAGCATAGGGTACGAGCAGTACTTC.

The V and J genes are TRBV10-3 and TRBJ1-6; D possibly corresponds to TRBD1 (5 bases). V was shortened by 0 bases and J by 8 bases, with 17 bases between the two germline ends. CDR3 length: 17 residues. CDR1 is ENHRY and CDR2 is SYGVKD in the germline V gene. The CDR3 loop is CAISESTAGKGYSPLHF. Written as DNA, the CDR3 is TGTGCCATCAGTGAGTCGACGGCAGGGAAGGGTTATTCACCCCTCCACTTT.

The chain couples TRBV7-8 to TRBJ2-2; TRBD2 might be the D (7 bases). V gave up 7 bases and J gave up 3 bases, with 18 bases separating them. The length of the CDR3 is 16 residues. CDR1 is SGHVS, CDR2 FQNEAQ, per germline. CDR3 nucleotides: TGTGCCAGCAAAAAGGGGGGGGGCGCTTACACCGGGGAGCTGTTTTTT. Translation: CASKKGGGAYTGELFF.

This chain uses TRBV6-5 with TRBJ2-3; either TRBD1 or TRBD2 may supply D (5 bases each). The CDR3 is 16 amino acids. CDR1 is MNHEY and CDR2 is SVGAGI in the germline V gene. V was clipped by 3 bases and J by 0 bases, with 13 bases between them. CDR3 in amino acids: CASSYFGTASTDTQYF. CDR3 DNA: TGTGCCAGCAGTTATTTCGGGACCGCCAGCACAGATACGCAGTATTTT.

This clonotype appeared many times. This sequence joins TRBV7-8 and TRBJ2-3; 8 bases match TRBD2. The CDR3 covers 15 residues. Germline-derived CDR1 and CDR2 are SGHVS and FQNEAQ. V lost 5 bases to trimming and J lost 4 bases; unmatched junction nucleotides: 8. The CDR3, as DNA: TGTGCCAGCAGCGGAATCAGCGGGGGACCAGATACGCAGTATTTT. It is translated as CASSGISGGPDTQYF.

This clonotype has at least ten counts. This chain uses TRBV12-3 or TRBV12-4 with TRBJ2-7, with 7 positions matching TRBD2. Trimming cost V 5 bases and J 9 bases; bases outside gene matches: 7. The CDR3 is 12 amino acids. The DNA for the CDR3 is TGTGCCAGCAGTGCTACTAGCGACCTGCAGTACTTC. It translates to CASSATSDLQYF.

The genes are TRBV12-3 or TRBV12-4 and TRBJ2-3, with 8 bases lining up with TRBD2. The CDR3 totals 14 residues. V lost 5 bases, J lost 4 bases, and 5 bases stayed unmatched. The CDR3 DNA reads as TGTGCCAGCAGTACTCAGCGGGGGCCAGATACGCAGTATTTT. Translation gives CASSTQRGPDTQYF.

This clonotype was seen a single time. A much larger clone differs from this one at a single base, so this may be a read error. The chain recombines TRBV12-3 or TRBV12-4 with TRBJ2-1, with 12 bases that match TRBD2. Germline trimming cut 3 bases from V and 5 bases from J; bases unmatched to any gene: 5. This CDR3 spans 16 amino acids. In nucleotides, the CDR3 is TGTGCCAGCAGTTTCCCTAGCGGGGGGGCAGACAATGAGCAGTTCTTC. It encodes CASSFPSGGADNEQFF.

CDR3 region: CASSEARAGGTNEQFF. The CDR3 DNA is TGTGCCAGCAGTGAAGCGAGGGCGGGGGGTACGAATGAGCAGTTCTTC. The V gene is TRBV6-1, the J gene TRBJ2-1; TRBD2 aligns across 8 bases. This CDR3 has 16 amino acids. After removal of 0 bases from V and 7 bases from J, the junction contained 8 bases not matched to a gene. CDR1 and CDR2 from the germline V gene are MNHNS and SASEGT.